This TCR beta chain comes out of a study of beta chain features in type 1 diabetes. Sorting of CD4+ naive, central memory, regulatory and stem cell-like memory cells was performed via CD45RO/CCR7/CD25/CD127/CD95/CD27. This CDR3 has 15 amino acids. The J segment lost 2 bases and the V segment lost 4 bases, leaving 6 bases of the junction unmatched. In germline, CDR1 is SGHRS, CDR2 YFSETQ. About this clone itself: Its antigen remains unidentified.

Study-level results: For Type 1 diabetes patients, all four CD4+ subsets carried TCRB CDR3s that were moderately but significantly shorter. VDJ junctions from patients with type 1 diabetes contained fewer insertions and more deletions.

The whole isolated RNA underwent reverse transcription, so sequencing captured expressed TCRB transcripts. For naive, central memory and regulatory T cell samples, reads averaged approximately 3.6 million. Repertoires were generated with immunoSEQ multiplex PCR, while TCRdb's copy carries only in-frame clones and drops some. The sample comprises more than 550,000 clones, 11% to 15% of which are singletons, and 0.04% rests with the top ten. This clonotype was obtained from a man aged 18 to 30 with type 1 diabetes. The sequencing input was naive CD4+ T cells from blood. This chain links TRBV5-1 with TRBJ2-1, with 7 nucleotides matching TRBD2. The CDR3 is CASSGSGGAYNEQFF. CDR3 bases: TGCGCCAGCAGCGGCTCGGGAGGTGCCTACAATGAGCAGTTCTTC.